This T cell receptor (beta chain) was profiled in a study of blood T cells in healthy people across ages. The wider study: Per two T cells, about one barcoded beta molecule was captured through template switching.

Details on this clonotype: Its antigen is as yet unknown.

In germline, CDR1 is MNHEY, CDR2 SVGAGI. This CDR3 comprises 16 residues. J lost 1 base, V lost 0 bases, and 6 bases had no gene match. Findings of the study overall: With unsorted PBMCs, a conclusive comparison of naive versus antigen-experienced cells was not possible. Across the age range, TCR beta diversity per million T cells fell in a roughly linear way.

Sample-barcoded 5' priming and a J-beta primer mix drove a second PCR of about 6 to 12 cycles. TCRdb itself ran the 5' RACE reads through MiXCR, one entry per CDR3 protein. The table records some 1.8 million distinct CDR3 sequences, about two fifths of them present only once. PBMCs were isolated at a quantity of at least 7 million per sample. The clonotype was recovered from a human donor in good health. This chain uses TRBV6-5 with TRBJ2-7, with TRBD1 identical over 7 bases. Specimen: blood. CDR3 residues: CASSYSTGLRSYEQYF. As DNA, the CDR3 is TGTGCCAGCAGTTACTCGACAGGGTTACGATCCTACGAGCAGTACTTC.